Below, 31 T cell receptor beta chains from the same sample are listed, as sequenced in a study of shared clonotypes between healthy human individuals. Libraries were prepared by immunoSEQ multiplex PCR; TCRdb keeps only in-frame clonotypes and omits some of them. The table includes over 1.5 million clones, 95% to 99% detected once. Source material: naive CD4+ T cells sorted from blood. The subset denotes: CD45RA+ positively selected. The receptors here all came from a man aged 25-40 years in good health.

The rearrangement joins TRBV11-2 to TRBJ2-3; 7 nucleotides line up with TRBD1. The CDR3 consists of 14 residues. CDR1 and CDR2 from the germline V gene are SGHAT and FQNNGV. Trimming cost V 5 bases and J 2 bases; bases outside gene matches: 4. The CDR3 here is CASSLGTDTDTQYF. As DNA, the CDR3 is TGTGCCAGCAGCCTCGGGACAGACACAGATACGCAGTATTTT.

The CDR3 reads CASTGRLGSYNEQFF. CDR3 in DNA: TGTGCCAGCACCGGACGACTAGGGTCCTACAATGAGCAGTTCTTC. The chain recombines TRBV2 with TRBJ2-1; maybe TRBD2 (6 bases). CDR1 is SNHLY and CDR2 is FYNNEI in the germline V gene. This CDR3 comprises 15 residues. V lost 7 bases and J 1 base, leaving 14 bases between the germline ends.

About this clone itself: The same CDR3 can be traced to other DNA sequences in this sample. V gene TRBV6-1 combines with J gene TRBJ1-5, with 9 nucleotides matching TRBD1. V was clipped by 6 bases and J by 4 bases; unmatched bases: 4. CDR1 is MNHNS and CDR2 is SASEGT in the germline V gene. The CDR3 extends over 14 amino acids. In DNA form, the CDR3 reads TGTGCCAGCAGGGGGACAGGGCCAAATCAGCCCCAGCATTTT. Translated: CASRGTGPNQPQHF.

There are many counts of this clone. The gene calls are TRBV6-5 and TRBJ1-1, with 7 bases aligning to TRBD1. J was trimmed by 2 bases and V by 2 bases; bases with no gene match: 8. Germline-derived CDR1 and CDR2 are MNHEY and SVGAGI. There are 16 residues in the CDR3. As DNA, the CDR3 is TGTGCCAGCAGTTACAGGCCGGGACAGATAAACACTGAAGCTTTCTTT. Translation gives CASSYRPGQINTEAFF.

For this clone: Different DNA sequences within this sample yield the same CDR3. The chain recombines TRBV18 with TRBJ2-7, with 9 nucleotides matching TRBD2. CDR3 length: 13 residues. Germline lookup yields CDR1 KGHSH and CDR2 LQKENI. V was pared by 3 bases and J by 4 bases, with 1 base of the junction left unmatched. Here the CDR3 DNA reads TGTGCCAGCTCACCTAGCGGGAGTTACGAGCAGTACTTC. Translating it yields CASSPSGSYEQYF.

The chain links TRBV21-1 to TRBJ2-4; the table's TRBD2 call for D was not verified on the DNA. TRBV21-1 is an annotated pseudogene. This CDR3 comprises 15 residues. The CDR3 spells CASSNLRPHSYIQYF. The CDR3 DNA is TGTGCCAGCAGCAATCTGAGGCCCCATTCGTACATTCAGTACTTC.

This chain connects TRBV5-1 to TRBJ2-1, with D perhaps given as TRBD1 or TRBD2 (5 bases each). CDR1 and CDR2 (germline): SGHRS, YFSETQ. The V and J ends lost 0 bases and 2 bases respectively, with 12 bases between them. The CDR3 extends over 16 amino acids. The CDR3 region has the DNA TGCGCCAGCAGCTTGGCGCAGGGACCTACCTACAATGAGCAGTTCTTC. Encoded protein: CASSLAQGPTYNEQFF.

The chain has TRBV19 and TRBJ2-7, with 8 bases matching TRBD1. The germline V gene has CDR1 LNHDA and CDR2 SQIVND (reference sequence). CDR3 size: 14 residues. The V gene end was trimmed by 4 bases and the J gene end by 4 bases; junction bases not matched to a gene: 6. Written as DNA, the CDR3 is TGTGCCAGTAGTACCGGGACAGGCTATTACGAGCAGTACTTC. It encodes CASSTGTGYYEQYF.

The chain employs TRBV27 and TRBJ1-5; 9 bases agree with TRBD1. V trimming: 7 bases; J trimming: 2 bases; junction bases outside the gene matches: 6. The CDR3 spans 15 residues. CDR1 and CDR2 from the germline V gene are MNHEY and SMNVEV (reference sequence). The CDR3 region is CASTRTGVGNQPQHF. The CDR3 DNA follows: TGTGCCAGCACCCGGACAGGGGTCGGCAATCAGCCCCAGCATTTT.

The DNA of the CDR3 is TGTGCCAGCAGGGGCGGAGCTGAAAAACTGTTTTTT. Translated, it gives CASRGGAEKLFF. The chain uses TRBV28 and TRBJ1-4; D not resolved. The CDR3 is 12 amino acids. Germline loops: CDR1 MDHEN, CDR2 SYDVKM. The V end was cut by 6 bases, the J end by 7 bases, with 9 bases between.

The chain combines TRBV18 with TRBJ2-2, with 10 bases lining up with TRBD1. V dropped 5 bases and J dropped 3; count of bases not matched to a gene: 3. The CDR3 covers 15 residues. CDR1 is KGHSH and CDR2 is LQKENI in the germline V gene. The CDR3 DNA reads as TGTGCCAGCTCAGCGGACAGGGGGGACACCGGGGAGCTGTTTTTT. Protein product: CASSADRGDTGELFF.

The V and J genes are TRBV30 and TRBJ1-5; D unresolved. From germline, CDR1 is GTSNPN and CDR2 SVGIG (reference sequence). V dropped 3 bases and J dropped 3 bases, with 9 bases sitting between them. The CDR3 loop spans 13 amino acids. CDR3 DNA sequence: TGTGCCTGGAGGTATGGCGACAATCAGCCCCAGCATTTT. This sequence encodes CAWRYGDNQPQHF.

The chain links TRBV9 to TRBJ2-2; TRBD1 aligns across 11 bases. V lost 7 bases to trimming and J lost 6 bases; unmatched junction nucleotides: 17. This CDR3 region has 18 residues. Germline V lookup: CDR1 SGDLS, CDR2 YYNGEE. CDR3 nucleotide sequence: TGTGCCAGCCGTCAGGGGACAGGGGGACATGGGGCCCCCGGGGAGCTGTTTTTT. Its translation: CASRQGTGGHGAPGELFF.

The genes are TRBV19 and TRBJ2-7; a possible D gene is TRBD2 (7 bases). Germline CDR1 LNHDA, CDR2 SQIVND (reference sequence). Between the trimmed V and J ends, which lost 5 bases and 2 bases, there was a span of 22 bases. The CDR3 extends over 17 amino acids. CDR3 sequence (DNA): TGTGCCAGTAGTCCCTCCGGGGGCAGGGGAGGGACCTACGAGCAGTACTTC. Protein sequence: CASSPSGGRGGTYEQYF.

The chain carries TRBV2 and TRBJ1-1; D uncertain. Germline loops: CDR1 SNHLY, CDR2 FYNNEI. V lost 6 bases and J lost 8, with 13 bases in between. The CDR3 totals 12 residues. The CDR3 is CASRTGGPEAFF. In DNA, the CDR3 is TGTGCCAGCAGGACCGGTGGACCCGAAGCTTTCTTT.

V usage is TRBV5-1 and J usage is TRBJ1-3, with D uncertain. Trimming removed 0 bases at V and 0 bases at J, with 7 bases between. CDR3 length equals 15 residues. Germline V gives CDR1 SGHRS, CDR2 YFSETQ. The CDR3 protein is CASSLEAFSGNTIYF. CDR3 DNA: TGCGCCAGCAGCTTGGAAGCTTTCTCTGGAAACACCATATATTTT.

The chain uses TRBV5-6 and TRBJ1-3; D not certain. The CDR3 is made up of 14 amino acids. The ends were cut back, 2 bases at V and 4 bases at J, with 10 bases in the middle. The germline CDR1 and CDR2 sequences are SGHDT and YYEEEE. In DNA form, the CDR3 reads TGTGCCAGCAGCTTTAGGAATGGAGGAAACACCATATATTTT. This encodes CASSFRNGGNTIYF. Supplemented by reference TRBV5-6 and TRBJ1-3, the full variable domain reads DAGVTQSPTHLIKTRGQQVTLRCSPKSGHDTVSWYQQALGQGPQFIFQYYEEEERQRGNFPDRFSGHQFPNYSSELNVNALLLGDSALYLCASSFRNGGNTIYFGEGSWLTVV.

V gene TRBV4-1 combines with J gene TRBJ1-4; D unclear. From germline, CDR1 is MGHRA and CDR2 YSYEKL. The CDR3 is 15 amino acids. V was clipped by 0 bases and J by 7 bases, with 12 bases between them. The CDR3 sequence is CASSQDEGWGEKLFF. DNA for the CDR3: TGCGCCAGCAGCCAAGATGAAGGTTGGGGTGAAAAACTGTTTTTT.

The chain employs TRBV7-8 and TRBJ2-2, with D maybe TRBD1 (6 bases). Trimming removed 0 bases from V and 1 base from J, with 9 bases in between. The CDR3 spans 16 residues. Germline V gene data show CDR1 as SGHVS and CDR2 as FQNEAQ. The CDR3 DNA reads as TGTGCCAGCAGCTTAGCGCCAGGGGTGAACACCGGGGAGCTGTTTTTT. Protein product: CASSLAPGVNTGELFF. The complete variable domain, with remaining parts taken from reference TRBV7-8 and TRBJ2-2, reads GAGVSQSPRYKVAKRGQDVALRCDPISGHVSLFWYQQALGQGPEFLTYFQNEAQLDKSGLPSDRFFAERPEGSVSTLKIQRTQQEDSAVYLCASSLAPGVNTGELFFGEGSRLTVL.

The V and J genes are TRBV5-4 and TRBJ2-6, with 12 bases fitting TRBD2. The trim removed 4 bases at V and 2 bases at J, leaving 10 bases unmatched. Germline values: CDR1 SGHNT, CDR2 YYREEE (reference sequence). CDR3 length equals 19 residues. The CDR3 loop is CASSPPGLAGNPGANVLTF. CDR3 in DNA: TGTGCCAGCAGCCCGCCCGGACTAGCGGGAAATCCTGGGGCCAACGTCCTGACTTTC.

This chain uses TRBV27 with TRBJ2-7, with 10 positions matching TRBD2. Germline values: CDR1 MNHEY, CDR2 SMNVEV (reference sequence). Trimming at V came to 3 bases and at J to 2 bases, leaving 10 bases not matched to a gene. CDR3 size: 17 residues. CDR3 in amino acids: CASSFSSGRANPYEQYF. DNA of the CDR3: TGTGCCAGCAGTTTTTCGAGCGGGAGGGCCAACCCCTACGAGCAGTACTTC.

The gene calls are TRBV6-1 and TRBJ1-1, with TRBD1 matching over 7 bases. The V segment lost 8 bases and the J segment 4 bases; nucleotides outside the gene matches: 10. Germline V gives CDR1 MNHNS, CDR2 SASEGT. The CDR3 totals 14 residues. The CDR3 here is CASRVGRGPTEAFF. The DNA of the CDR3 is TGTGCCAGCCGTGTAGGAAGGGGGCCCACTGAAGCTTTCTTT.

V and J are TRBV15 and TRBJ2-2, with 7 bases fitting TRBD2. The germline CDR1 and CDR2 sequences are LNHNV and YYDKDF (reference sequence). This CDR3 is 16 amino acids long. With V trimmed by 0 bases and J by 2 bases, 3 bases remained unmatched. The CDR3 DNA is TGTGCCACCAGCAGAGAGGGAGGGGCAAACACCGGGGAGCTGTTTTTT. It encodes CATSREGGANTGELFF.

The V and J genes are TRBV2 and TRBJ2-3; no clear D. V was shortened by 4 bases and J by 1 base, with 9 bases between the two germline ends. Germline V gene data show CDR1 as SNHLY and CDR2 as FYNNEI. The CDR3 has 14 residues. CDR3 region: CASSAFTGTDTQYF. The DNA of the CDR3 is TGTGCCAGCAGTGCCTTCACCGGCACAGATACGCAGTATTTT. Combining the CDR3 with reference TRBV2 and TRBJ2-3 gives the whole variable domain EPEVTQTPSHQVTQMGQEVILRCVPISNHLYFYWYRQILGQKVEFLVSFYNNEISEKSEIFDDQFSVERPDGSNFTLKIRSTKLEDSAMYFCASSAFTGTDTQYFGPGTRLTVL.

The J gene is TRBJ2-5, the V gene TRBV5-6; 15 nucleotides agree with TRBD2. The germline V gene has CDR1 SGHDT and CDR2 YYEEEE. V shed 3 bases and J 1 base; nucleotides not matched to a gene: 4. The CDR3 is made up of 17 amino acids. CDR3 bases: TGTGCCAGCAGCTGGACTAGCGGGAGGGGAGGCCAAGAGACCCAGTACTTC. Protein: CASSWTSGRGGQETQYF.

This chain uses TRBV4-1 with TRBJ2-5; D is undetermined. V lost 0 bases and J 5 bases, leaving 10 bases between the germline ends. There are 14 residues in the CDR3. Looked up from germline, CDR1 is MGHRA and CDR2 is YSYEKL. For the CDR3, the DNA is TGCGCCAGCAGCCAAGATCCAGGTTCTGAGACCCAGTACTTC. Translating it yields CASSQDPGSETQYF.

This rearrangement joins TRBV7-3 to TRBJ2-2; no reliable D call. Germline CDR1 is SGHTA and CDR2 is FQGTGA. The CDR3 extends over 14 amino acids. The V and J ends lost 2 bases and 4 bases respectively, with 8 bases between them. This CDR3 reads CASSLFHGTGELFF. The DNA of the CDR3 is TGTGCCAGCAGCTTATTTCACGGCACCGGGGAGCTGTTTTTT.

The chain carries TRBV5-4 and TRBJ2-7; D is unresolved. Trimming removed 0 bases at V and 2 bases at J, with 9 bases between. The CDR3 spans 14 residues. CDR1 is SGHNT, CDR2 YYREEE, per germline (reference sequence). The CDR3 sequence is CASSLGGKPYEQYF. DNA for the CDR3: TGTGCCAGCAGCTTGGGCGGAAAACCCTACGAGCAGTACTTC.

This chain connects TRBV7-2 to TRBJ2-4; D possibly corresponds to TRBD1 (6 bases). The CDR3 totals 16 residues. The germline gives CDR1 SGHTA, CDR2 FQGNSA. The ends were cut back, 5 bases at V and 6 bases at J, with 20 bases in the middle. In DNA, the CDR3 is TGTGCCAGCAGCCCTTTAGTGACAGGTCTTGGAAACATTCAGTACTTC. The encoded protein is CASSPLVTGLGNIQYF. Full variable domain (missing parts from reference TRBV7-2 and TRBJ2-4): GAGVSQSPSNKVTEKGKDVELRCDPISGHTALYWYRQSLGQGLEFLIYFQGNSAPDKSGLPSDRFSAERTGGSVSTLTIQRTQQEDSAVYLCASSPLVTGLGNIQYFGAGTRLSVL.

The J gene is TRBJ2-1, the V gene TRBV28; 7 bases line up with TRBD1. From germline, CDR1 is MDHEN and CDR2 SYDVKM. Unmatched junction bases numbered 8, after V lost 1 base and J lost 8 bases. This CDR3 comprises 15 residues. CDR3 residues: CASSLSGQVVDEQFF. CDR3 bases: TGTGCCAGCAGTTTATCCGGACAGGTAGTAGATGAGCAGTTCTTC.

The gene calls are TRBV5-1 and TRBJ1-2; TRBD1 aligns across 8 bases. Germline CDR1 and CDR2: SGHRS and YFSETQ. The CDR3 spans 14 residues. V trimming: 4 bases; J trimming: 5 bases; junction bases outside the gene matches: 7. The CDR3 sequence: CASSEQDRGYGYTF. Here the CDR3 DNA reads TGCGCCAGCAGCGAGCAAGACAGGGGATATGGCTACACCTTC.